This passage covers 23 T cell receptor beta chains from one sample sequenced in a study of cytomegalovirus exposure and HLA in healthy donors. PCR employed 60 Vbeta and 13 Jbeta primers. Repertoires were generated with immunoSEQ multiplex PCR, while TCRdb's copy carries only in-frame clones and drops some. Of tens of thousands of clones in the sample, approximately 80% were seen once. Sequences were obtained from PBMCs. All receptors derive from a man between 18 and 35 years old in good health and CMV-seropositive.

This chain joins TRBV5-4 and TRBJ1-2, with 9 bases that match TRBD1. Losses at the gene ends were 3 bases for V and 3 bases for J; bases not matched to a gene: 3. The CDR3 is 14 residues long. Germline CDR1 SGHNT, CDR2 YYREEE (reference sequence). In DNA form, the CDR3 reads TGTGCCAGCAGCTCACAGGGGGCTGACTATGGCTACACCTTC. Amino acid sequence: CASSSQGADYGYTF.

As for this clone: Other DNA sequences in the sample encode the same CDR3. The chain has TRBV7-9 and TRBJ2-1; a weak D match, TRBD2 (6 bases). Trimming took 5 bases from V and 3 from J, leaving 8 bases between them. Germline V lookup: CDR1 SEHNR, CDR2 FQNEAQ (reference sequence). This CDR3 spans 13 amino acids. As DNA, the CDR3 is TGTGCCAGCAGCCCCGGGGGCTACAATGAGCAGTTCTTC. This translates into CASSPGGYNEQFF.

The V and J genes are TRBV9 and TRBJ1-6; D remains ambiguous. Germline-derived CDR1 and CDR2 are SGDLS and YYNGEE. V lost 0 bases, J lost 5 bases, and 9 bases lay in between. The CDR3 covers 15 residues. Here the CDR3 DNA reads TGTGCCAGCAGCGTAGTGGCCGAAAATAATTCACCCCTCCACTTT. The encoded protein is CASSVVAENNSPLHF.

The V and J genes are TRBV5-4 and TRBJ1-2; D is unclear. The CDR3 is 13 amino acids. V lost 2 bases and J 4 bases, leaving 9 bases between the germline ends. The germline CDR1 and CDR2 sequences are SGHNT and YYREEE (reference sequence). In nucleotides, the CDR3 is TGTGCCAGCAGCTTTCAGAAGATCTATGGCTACACCTTC. The encoded protein is CASSFQKIYGYTF.

The genes are TRBV28 and TRBJ1-1; the match to TRBD1 covers 10 bases. V dropped 8 bases and J dropped 5; count of bases not matched to a gene: 5. The CDR3 has 13 amino acids. Germline CDR1 MDHEN, CDR2 SYDVKM. Here the CDR3 reads CASRTGGRTEAFF. The CDR3 DNA reads TGTGCCAGCCGGACAGGGGGGCGGACTGAAGCTTTCTTT.

This clone was found a few times. The chain couples TRBV2 to TRBJ1-5, with unresolved D. Trimming shortened V by 3 bases and J by 7 bases, and 19 bases separated the two germline ends. Per germline, CDR1 SNHLY and CDR2 FYNNEI. This CDR3 has 16 residues. The CDR3 nucleotides read TGTGCCAGCAGTGACAGAGGAACACAATCCCCCCAGCCCCAGCATTTT. This codes for CASSDRGTQSPQPQHF.

The V call is TRBV2, the J call TRBJ2-5; TRBD2 aligns across 14 bases. The junction had 8 bases not matched to a gene; V was cut back by 6 bases and J by 5 bases. The CDR3 length is 16 residues. In germline, CDR1 is SNHLY, CDR2 FYNNEI. The CDR3 region has the DNA TGTGCCAGCAGGAATGGACTAGCGGGGGGCCTGGAGACCCAGTACTTC. This codes for CASRNGLAGGLETQYF.

This clone was counted a single time. The chain combines TRBV30 with TRBJ1-1; TRBD1 agrees at 7 bases. The CDR3 is 14 residues long. Per germline, CDR1 GTSNPN and CDR2 SVGIG (reference sequence). V lost 2 bases and J lost 1; bases outside the gene matches: 4. The CDR3 DNA reads as TGTGCCTGGAGTCCTTGGACAGGGAACACTGAAGCTTTCTTT. Encoded protein: CAWSPWTGNTEAFF.

This chain links TRBV29-1 with TRBJ1-1, with D hard to call. V was cut by 6 bases and J by 3 bases, with 8 bases left in between. The CDR3 totals 11 residues. Per the germline V gene, CDR1 is SQVTM and CDR2 is ANQGSEA. The CDR3 loop is CSVPRDTEAFF. CDR3 sequence (DNA): TGCAGCGTACCCCGGGACACTGAAGCTTTCTTT.

V and J are TRBV2 and TRBJ1-5; D is uncertain. With 0 bases removed from V and 7 bases from J, the gap between germline ends came to 13 bases. The length of the CDR3 is 15 residues. Germline V lookup: CDR1 SNHLY, CDR2 FYNNEI. The CDR3 loop is CASSEASGRGQPQHF. CDR3 coding DNA: TGTGCCAGCAGTGAAGCGTCCGGGCGGGGACAGCCCCAGCATTTT.

The CDR3 is CASSQPSGNTIYF. CDR3 sequence (DNA): TGTGCCAGCTCACAACCCTCTGGAAACACCATATATTTT. This chain connects TRBV6-1 to TRBJ1-3; no clear D. The CDR3 totals 13 residues. Germline values: CDR1 MNHNS, CDR2 SASEGT. Trimming took 8 bases from V and 0 from J, leaving 8 bases between them.

The chain recombines TRBV18 with TRBJ2-7; D perhaps matches TRBD1 (5 bases). CDR3 length: 15 amino acids. Germline CDR1 reads KGHSH; CDR2 reads LQKENI. Trimming stripped 0 bases from V and 2 bases from J, with 11 bases between. Here the CDR3 reads CASSPPDMGTYEQYF. CDR3 in DNA: TGTGCCAGCTCACCACCGGACATGGGTACCTACGAGCAGTACTTC.

The rearrangement uses TRBV18 and TRBJ1-5; D unresolved. CDR3 length equals 16 residues. V lost 1 base, J lost 0 bases, and 10 bases lay in between. Germline values: CDR1 KGHSH, CDR2 LQKENI. The CDR3 spells CASSPQQIYSNQPQHF. CDR3 DNA: TGTGCCAGCTCACCACAACAGATCTATAGCAATCAGCCCCAGCATTTT.

This chain joins TRBV5-1 and TRBJ2-7, with 7 bases identical to TRBD1. V lost 7 bases and J lost 0; bases outside the gene matches: 7. CDR1 and CDR2 (germline): SGHRS, YFSETQ. This CDR3 region has 14 residues. The CDR3 DNA is TGCGCCAGCCGCGGACAGGAGAGCTCCTACGAGCAGTACTTC. This gives the protein CASRGQESSYEQYF.

V is TRBV29-1 and J is TRBJ1-2; 8 bases line up with TRBD1. CDR3 length: 14 residues. Trimming took 4 bases from V and 8 from J; bases not matched to a gene: 12. CDR1 and CDR2 (germline): SQVTM, ANQGSEA. Here the CDR3 DNA reads TGCAGCGTTGTAGCAGGGGCAGGGGGCTCGGGCTACACCTTC. Translating it yields CSVVAGAGGSGYTF.

The chain employs TRBV29-1 and TRBJ1-1, with D unresolved. Germline V lookup: CDR1 SQVTM, CDR2 ANQGSEA. This CDR3 has 12 amino acids. V lost 7 bases and J 1 base, leaving 10 bases between the germline ends. CDR3 DNA sequence: TGCAGCGCCCTACTACAGAACACTGAAGCTTTCTTT. It codes for CSALLQNTEAFF.

The V and J genes are TRBV7-8 and TRBJ1-6; D unclear. Germline lookup yields CDR1 SGHVS and CDR2 FQNEAQ. The CDR3 sequence is 15 residues long. The V and J ends lost 2 bases and 8 bases respectively, with 13 bases between them. DNA of the CDR3: TGTGCCAGCAGCTTATCGACAATTGGTCATTCACCCCTCCACTTT. Amino acids: CASSLSTIGHSPLHF.

The chain combines TRBV5-8 with TRBJ2-6, with no clear D. Germline CDR1 SGHTS, CDR2 YDEGEE. The V end was cut by 0 bases, the J end by 0 bases, with 10 bases between. The CDR3 is 17 residues long. CDR3 coding DNA: TGTGCCAGCAGCTTGGGCAGCTGGAGCTCTGGGGCCAACGTCCTGACTTTC. It specifies CASSLGSWSSGANVLTF.

The chain has TRBV30 and TRBJ2-7; 7 bases fit TRBD1. The CDR3 contains 13 residues. From germline, CDR1 is GTSNPN and CDR2 SVGIG (reference sequence). J lost 3 bases, V lost 3 bases, and 5 bases had no gene match. Here the CDR3 DNA reads TGTGCCTGGAGCCCCGGGACAGACTACGAGCAGTACTTC. Its translation: CAWSPGTDYEQYF.

The chain recombines TRBV10-3 with TRBJ2-7, with D possibly TRBD1 on 6 matching bases. The CDR3 runs to 15 residues. V was cut by 0 bases and J by 3 bases, with 12 bases left in between. The germline V gene has CDR1 ENHRY and CDR2 SYGVKD. The CDR3 loop reads CAISESPGVSYEQYF. DNA of the CDR3: TGTGCCATCAGTGAGTCGCCAGGGGTGAGCTACGAGCAGTACTTC.

V and J are TRBV5-8 and TRBJ2-1; no definite D call. Trimming removed 4 bases at V and 11 bases at J, with 7 bases between. The CDR3 has 10 amino acids. Germline values: CDR1 SGHTS, CDR2 YDEGEE. The CDR3 reads CASSQSKQFF. In DNA, the CDR3 is TGTGCCAGCAGCCAATCCAAGCAGTTCTTC. Filled out from reference TRBV5-8 and TRBJ2-1, the complete variable domain reads EAGVTQSPTHLIKTRGQQATLRCSPISGHTSVYWYQQALGLGLQFLLWYDEGEERNRGNFPPRFSGRQFPNYSSELNVNALELEDSALYLCASSQSKQFFGPGTRLTVL.

The chain's CDR3 is CASSDSGTNYGYTF. For the CDR3, the DNA is TGCGCCAGCAGTGATTCCGGGACAAATTATGGCTACACCTTC. This chain connects TRBV10-1 to TRBJ1-2, with D possibly matching TRBD1 (6 bases). CDR1 is WNHNN, CDR2 SYGVQD, per germline (reference sequence). V lost 3 bases, J lost 5 bases, and 13 bases lay in between. The length of the CDR3 is 14 residues.

The CDR3 protein is CASSTGVAYEQYF. CDR3 DNA sequence: TGTGCCAGCAGCACCGGGGTCGCCTACGAGCAGTACTTC. The chain couples TRBV13 to TRBJ2-7; a possible D gene is TRBD2 (5 bases). Looked up from germline, CDR1 is PRHDT and CDR2 is FYEKMQ (reference sequence). This CDR3 comprises 13 residues. Trimming removed 5 bases at V and 2 bases at J, with 10 bases between. Filled out from reference TRBV13 and TRBJ2-7, the complete variable domain reads AAGVIQSPRHLIKEKRETATLKCYPIPRHDTVYWYQQGPGQDPQFLISFYEKMQSDKGSIPDRFSAQQFSDYHSELNMSSLELGDSALYFCASSTGVAYEQYFGPGTRLTVT.